The T cell receptor beta chain under discussion was sequenced for a study of blood T cell repertoires in COVID-19. Some clones are missing from TCRdb's copy, which holds only in-frame ones; the method was immunoSEQ multiplex PCR. The sample has some 250,000 clones, approximately 85% seen once; the top ten hold about 1.9%. Assignments of participants to cohorts depended upon their own reported clinical history. V lost 9 bases, J lost 3 bases, and 14 bases lay in between. Germline V lookup: CDR1 MDHEN, CDR2 SYDVKM. The CDR3 length is 13 residues. Sequenced sample: PBMCs or T cells enriched from blood (not recorded which). This receptor was identified in a woman aged 45-59 years who had recovered from COVID-19. The chain employs TRBV28 and TRBJ1-2; D uncertain. The CDR3 protein is CASTTVDYYGYTF. CDR3 DNA sequence: TGTGCCAGTACAACTGTGGACTACTATGGCTACACCTTC.